The rows below give T cell receptor beta chains drawn from one sample of a study of T-cell memory formation after mild COVID-19. TCRdb fed the 5' RACE reads into MiXCR, producing one record per CDR3 protein. Counted here are hundreds of thousands of distinct CDR3 sequences, 15% to 20% occurring once; the ten biggest clones make up around 23%. The sample consisted of PBMCs or a T cell subset sorted from them (not recorded which). Every receptor here comes from a man aged 18 to 30 who had mild COVID-19 (a few samples of this study predate the infection). Cell type and time point are not known. Each CDR3 is given with its conserved first and last residue. The D gene is left open where the match is weak. Only part of the rows carry a size: once, few, many, or a class if the clone is expanded.

d_gene	v_gene	j_gene	abundance	CDR3aa	CDR3nt
NA	TRBV6-6	TRBJ1-1	NA	CASSRDTLNTEAFF	TGTGCCAGCAGCCGGGACACCTTGAACACTGAAGCTTTCTTT
NA	TRBV7-6	TRBJ1-6	NA	CASSPRGGPHNSPLHF	TGTGCCAGCAGCCCAAGGGGGGGTCCCCATAATTCACCCCTCCACTTT
TRBD1	TRBV7-2	TRBJ1-6	few	CASSFQTGANSPLHF	TGTGCCAGCAGCTTCCAGACAGGGGCCAATTCACCCCTCCACTTT
TRBD1	TRBV11-2	TRBJ2-5	NA	CASSLPGQGGETQYF	TGTGCCAGCAGCTTGCCGGGACAGGGGGGGGAGACCCAGTACTTC
NA	TRBV6-5	TRBJ2-3	NA	CASSYASGQYF	TGTGCCAGCAGTTACGCCAGTGGTCAGTATTTT
TRBD2	TRBV19	TRBJ2-3	few	CASTDSGRYTDTQYF	TGTGCCAGTACGGATAGCGGGAGATACACAGATACGCAGTATTTT
TRBD1	TRBV4-3	TRBJ1-6	NA	CASSEGTGENSPLHF	TGCGCCAGCAGCGAGGGGACAGGGGAAAATTCACCCCTCCACTTT
TRBD2	TRBV7-9	TRBJ2-3	NA	CASSGRSGGRDTQYF	TGTGCCAGCAGCGGACGTAGCGGGGGAAGAGATACGCAGTATTTT
NA	TRBV5-1	TRBJ1-1	NA	CASSSGGYPEAFF	TGCGCCAGCAGTTCTGGGGGGTACCCTGAAGCTTTCTTT
NA	TRBV20-1	TRBJ2-5	many	CSARDALQETQYF	TGCAGTGCCCGAGACGCGCTCCAAGAGACCCAGTACTTC
NA	TRBV7-9	TRBJ1-2	NA	CASTSESSYTF	TGTGCCAGCACCTCTGAAAGTAGCTACACCTTC
TRBD2	TRBV20-1	TRBJ2-3	NA	CSAIAGATDTQYF	TGCAGTGCTATAGCGGGGGCCACAGATACGCAGTATTTT
NA	TRBV7-2	TRBJ1-5	few	CASSRWSGGNQPQHF	TGTGCCAGCAGTCGATGGTCGGGCGGGAATCAGCCCCAGCATTTT
TRBD1	TRBV4-2	TRBJ1-1	many	CASSHTGATEAFF	TGTGCCAGCAGCCATACAGGGGCCACTGAAGCTTTCTTT
NA	TRBV6-5	TRBJ2-1	few	CASSYGTDSYNEQFF	TGTGCCAGCAGTTACGGGACCGACAGCTACAATGAGCAGTTCTTC
NA	TRBV6-2/TRBV6-3	TRBJ2-1	NA	CASGEGASNEQFF	TGTGCCAGCGGGGAAGGGGCGAGTAACGAGCAGTTCTTC
NA	TRBV7-2	TRBJ2-1	few	CASSSRPPGPYNEQFF	TGTGCCAGCAGCTCCAGGCCCCCGGGGCCCTACAATGAGCAGTTCTTC
NA	TRBV5-5	TRBJ1-2	few	CASSLVTDNYGYTF	TGTGCCAGCAGCTTGGTTACGGATAACTATGGCTACACCTTC
NA	TRBV7-2	TRBJ2-5	NA	CASSTRLTETQYF	TGTGCCAGCAGCACAAGGTTGACGGAGACCCAGTACTTC
NA	TRBV7-9	TRBJ2-5	few	CASSLTWGEAQETQYF	TGTGCCAGCAGCTTGACTTGGGGGGAGGCACAAGAGACCCAGTACTTC
NA	TRBV18	TRBJ2-3	many	CASSPPGAGSGTDTQYF	TGTGCCAGCTCACCACCGGGTGCAGGATCGGGCACAGATACGCAGTATTTT
TRBD1	TRBV6-5	TRBJ2-7	NA	CASSRRTGGKFYEQYF	TGTGCCAGCAGCCGCCGGACAGGGGGCAAATTCTACGAGCAGTACTTC
NA	TRBV6-2/TRBV6-3	TRBJ2-1	few	CASTSRGPNEQFF	TGTGCCAGCACCTCTCGGGGGCCAAATGAGCAGTTCTTC
TRBD2	TRBV4-1	TRBJ2-7	few	CASSQDASGGWYEQYF	TGCGCCAGCAGCCAAGATGCCAGCGGGGGGTGGTACGAGCAGTACTTC
NA	TRBV6-2/TRBV6-3	TRBJ2-1	few	CASSSTTGFRYNEQFF	TGTGCCAGCAGTTCCACGACAGGTTTTAGGTACAATGAGCAGTTCTTC
NA	TRBV25-1	TRBJ2-3	NA	CASSEWGRTSTDTQYF	TGTGCCAGCAGTGAATGGGGTCGTACTAGCACAGATACGCAGTATTTT
TRBD1	TRBV7-2	TRBJ2-5	few	CASSLGPGRGQGETQYF	TGTGCCAGCAGCTTAGGGCCGGGCAGGGGGCAGGGAGAGACCCAGTACTTC
NA	TRBV4-3	TRBJ2-5	NA	CASSLPRGETQYF	TGCGCCAGCAGCCTTCCTCGGGGAGAGACCCAGTACTTC
NA	TRBV7-9	TRBJ1-1	few	CASRPSGAGANTEAFF	TGTGCCAGCAGACCGTCGGGGGCAGGGGCGAACACTGAAGCTTTCTTT
TRBD1	TRBV12-3/TRBV12-4	TRBJ1-1	NA	CASRRDSLNTEAFF	TGTGCCAGCAGACGGGACAGTCTGAACACTGAAGCTTTCTTT
TRBD2	TRBV5-1	TRBJ2-1	few	CASTPAGGSSYNEQFF	TGCGCCAGCACCCCTGCCGGGGGGAGCTCCTACAATGAGCAGTTCTTC
TRBD1	TRBV20-1	TRBJ1-1	NA	CSARPTGGTEAFF	TGCAGTGCTAGACCTACAGGGGGCACTGAAGCTTTCTTT
NA	TRBV9	TRBJ1-2	NA	CASSPGLDGYTF	TGTGCCAGCAGCCCCGGGTTGGATGGCTACACCTTC
NA	TRBV3-1	TRBJ2-3	few	CASSRKWTDTQYF	TGTGCCAGCAGCCGAAAGTGGACAGATACGCAGTATTTT
NA	TRBV20-1	TRBJ2-5	NA	CSARVPGDETQYF	TGCAGTGCTAGAGTTCCGGGAGATGAGACCCAGTACTTC
NA	TRBV12-3/TRBV12-4	TRBJ2-7	NA	CASSFRGAEDEQYF	TGTGCCAGCAGTTTTAGGGGGGCAGAGGACGAGCAGTACTTC
NA	TRBV15	TRBJ2-3	few	CATSRENSADTQYF	TGTGCCACCAGCAGAGAGAACAGTGCAGATACGCAGTATTTT
NA	TRBV25-1	TRBJ1-5	many	CASSQTDSNQPQHF	TGTGCCAGCAGTCAGACGGATAGCAATCAGCCCCAGCATTTT
TRBD1	TRBV10-3	TRBJ2-3	NA	CAMSGTGARDTQYF	TGTGCCATGAGCGGGACAGGGGCGAGAGATACGCAGTATTTT
NA	TRBV7-2	TRBJ2-2	few	CASSLGGPHTGELFF	TGTGCCAGCAGCCTCGGGGGTCCCCACACCGGGGAGCTGTTTTTT
NA	TRBV27	TRBJ2-3	few	CASRTVAGTSTDTQYF	TGTGCCAGCAGAACTGTGGCGGGGACTAGCACAGATACGCAGTATTTT
NA	TRBV7-2	TRBJ2-5	few	CASRPTAVQETQYF	TGTGCCAGCAGGCCAACTGCTGTGCAAGAGACCCAGTACTTC
NA	TRBV28	TRBJ1-6	NA	CASRSGYNSPLHF	TGTGCCAGCAGATCAGGGTATAATTCACCCCTCCACTTT